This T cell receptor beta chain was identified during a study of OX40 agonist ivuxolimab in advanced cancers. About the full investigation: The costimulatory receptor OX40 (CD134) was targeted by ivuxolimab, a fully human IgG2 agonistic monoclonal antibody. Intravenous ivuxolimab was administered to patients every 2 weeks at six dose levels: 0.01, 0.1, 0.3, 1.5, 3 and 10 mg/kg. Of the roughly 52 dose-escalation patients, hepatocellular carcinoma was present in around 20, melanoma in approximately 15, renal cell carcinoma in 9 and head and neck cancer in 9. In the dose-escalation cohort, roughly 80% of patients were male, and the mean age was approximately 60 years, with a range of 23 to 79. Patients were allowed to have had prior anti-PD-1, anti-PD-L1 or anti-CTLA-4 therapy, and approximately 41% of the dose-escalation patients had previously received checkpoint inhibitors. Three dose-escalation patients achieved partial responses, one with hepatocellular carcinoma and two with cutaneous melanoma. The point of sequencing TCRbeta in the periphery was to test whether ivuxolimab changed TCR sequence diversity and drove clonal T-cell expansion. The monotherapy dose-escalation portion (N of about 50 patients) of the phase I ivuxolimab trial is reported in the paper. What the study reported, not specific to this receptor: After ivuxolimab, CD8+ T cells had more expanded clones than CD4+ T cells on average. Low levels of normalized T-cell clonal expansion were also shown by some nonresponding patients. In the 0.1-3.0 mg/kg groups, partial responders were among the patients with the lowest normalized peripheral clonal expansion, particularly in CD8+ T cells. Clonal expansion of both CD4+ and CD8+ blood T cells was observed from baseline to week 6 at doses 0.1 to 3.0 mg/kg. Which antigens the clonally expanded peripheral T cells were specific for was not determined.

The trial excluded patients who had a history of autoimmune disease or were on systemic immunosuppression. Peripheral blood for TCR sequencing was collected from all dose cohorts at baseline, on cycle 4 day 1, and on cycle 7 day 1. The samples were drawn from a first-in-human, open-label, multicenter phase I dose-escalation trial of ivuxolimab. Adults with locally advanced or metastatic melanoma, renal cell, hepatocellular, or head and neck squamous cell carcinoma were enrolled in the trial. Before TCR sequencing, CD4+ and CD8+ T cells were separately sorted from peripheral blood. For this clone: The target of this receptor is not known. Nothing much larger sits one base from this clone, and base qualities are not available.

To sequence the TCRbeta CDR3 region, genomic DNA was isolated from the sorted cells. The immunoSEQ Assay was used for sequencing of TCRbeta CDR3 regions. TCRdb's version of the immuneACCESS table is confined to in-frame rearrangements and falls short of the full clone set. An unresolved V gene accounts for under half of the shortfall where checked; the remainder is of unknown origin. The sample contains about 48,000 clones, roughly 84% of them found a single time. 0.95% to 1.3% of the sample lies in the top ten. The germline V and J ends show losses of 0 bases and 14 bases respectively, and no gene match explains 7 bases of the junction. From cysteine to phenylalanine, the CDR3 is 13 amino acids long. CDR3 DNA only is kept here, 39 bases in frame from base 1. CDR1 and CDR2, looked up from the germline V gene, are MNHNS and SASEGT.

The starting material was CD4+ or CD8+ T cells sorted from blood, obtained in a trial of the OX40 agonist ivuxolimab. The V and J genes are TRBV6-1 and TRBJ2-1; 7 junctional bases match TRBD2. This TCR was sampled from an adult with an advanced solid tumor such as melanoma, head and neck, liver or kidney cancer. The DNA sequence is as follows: TGTGCCAGCAGTGAAGCCCCCTGGACTAGTAAGTTCTTC. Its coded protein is CASSEAPWTSKFF.